This T cell receptor beta chain was captured in a study of blood T cells in healthy people across ages. Using a J-beta primer mix together with a sample-barcoded 5' primer, a second PCR was run for roughly 6 to 11 cycles. MiXCR, applied by TCRdb to the 5' RACE reads, yields one record per CDR3 protein. The sample has 1.5 million to 1.8 million distinct CDR3 sequences, around 40% seen once. Researchers report isolating at least 6 million PBMCs per sample. The CDR3 is made up of 12 amino acids. V was pared by 5 bases and J by 6 bases, with 10 bases between. What was sequenced was blood. The receptor's source is a woman between 18 and 29 years old in good health. V is TRBV12-3 or TRBV12-4 and J is TRBJ1-1; D is unclear. The CDR3 sequence: CASSLGFPEAFF. As DNA, the CDR3 is TGTGCCAGCAGTCTAGGTTTTCCTGAAGCTTTCTTT.